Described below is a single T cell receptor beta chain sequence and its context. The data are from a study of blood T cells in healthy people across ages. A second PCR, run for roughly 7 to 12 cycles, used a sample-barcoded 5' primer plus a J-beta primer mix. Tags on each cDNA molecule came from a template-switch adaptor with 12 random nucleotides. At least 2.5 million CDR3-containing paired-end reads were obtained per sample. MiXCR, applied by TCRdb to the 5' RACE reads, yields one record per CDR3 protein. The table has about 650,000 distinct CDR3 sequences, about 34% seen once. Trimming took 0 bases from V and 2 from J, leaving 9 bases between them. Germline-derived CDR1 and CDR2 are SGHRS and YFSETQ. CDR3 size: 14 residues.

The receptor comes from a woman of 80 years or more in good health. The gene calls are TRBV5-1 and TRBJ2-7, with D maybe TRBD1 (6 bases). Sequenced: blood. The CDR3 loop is CASSLVPGAYEQYF. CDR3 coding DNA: TGCGCCAGCAGCTTGGTGCCAGGGGCCTACGAGCAGTACTTC.